Listed here are 19 T cell receptor beta chains from one sample, sequenced in a study of T-cell reconstitution after alpha-beta-depleted transplantation in children. Unique molecular identifiers tagged the TCRbeta library. TCRdb reanalysed the PCR reads using MiXCR and keeps one entry per CDR3 protein. The sample yields approximately 170,000 distinct CDR3 sequences, approximately 10% seen once. The material was PBMCs, obtained before TCRalphabeta/CD19-depleted stem cell transplant. The receptors were gathered from a boy between 2 and 10 years old with acute myeloid leukemia, due to receive a stem cell transplant.

This clonotype occurred many times. The V call is TRBV20-1, the J call TRBJ2-7; 9 bases are shared with TRBD1. The V gene end was trimmed by 3 bases and the J gene end by 5 bases; junction bases not matched to a gene: 8. The CDR3 length is 14 residues. Germline V gene lookup returns CDR1 DFQATT and CDR2 SNEGSKA (reference sequence). The CDR3 DNA reads as TGCAGTGCTAGGAGGGGGACAGGGAATGACGAGCAGTACTTC. Protein product: CSARRGTGNDEQYF.

This clonotype was recorded at least ten times. The chain recombines TRBV30 with TRBJ2-1; 13 bases match TRBD2. V shed 6 bases and J 1 base; nucleotides not matched to a gene: 6. The length of the CDR3 is 16 residues. Germline-derived CDR1 and CDR2 are GTSNPN and SVGIG (reference sequence). CDR3 protein: CACPGLAGESYNEQFF. CDR3 in DNA: TGTGCCTGCCCCGGACTAGCGGGAGAGTCCTACAATGAGCAGTTCTTC.

Many counts were recorded for this clonotype. The chain combines TRBV12-3 or TRBV12-4 with TRBJ2-3; 11 positions match TRBD2. The CDR3 is 16 amino acids. V dropped 5 bases and J dropped 5; count of bases not matched to a gene: 9. The CDR3 nucleotides are TGTGCCAGCAGTGACTGGACTAGCGGGTCGGGAGATACGCAGTATTTT. Translated, it gives CASSDWTSGSGDTQYF.

This clonotype was seen many times. The chain carries TRBV11-2 and TRBJ1-1, with TRBD1 identical over 9 bases. The CDR3 has 13 amino acids. J gave up 11 bases and V 4 bases, and 8 bases lay outside the gene matches. CDR1 is SGHAT, CDR2 FQNNGV, per germline. CDR3 region: CASSYYGGQGAFF. The CDR3 bases are TGTGCCAGCAGCTACTATGGTGGACAGGGGGCTTTCTTT.

This clonotype was seen ten or more times. The chain links TRBV29-1 to TRBJ1-3; D gene uncertain. Trimming shortened V by 0 bases and J by 0 bases, and 6 bases separated the two germline ends. Germline assignment: CDR1 SQVTM and CDR2 ANQGSEA. The CDR3 loop spans 14 amino acids. The CDR3 bases are TGCAGCGTTGAAGATGGCATCTCTGGAAACACCATATATTTT. This codes for CSVEDGISGNTIYF.

Many counts were recorded for this clonotype. The J gene is TRBJ2-2, the V gene TRBV4-2; D unresolved. The CDR3 totals 14 residues. Per germline, CDR1 LGHNA and CDR2 YNFKEQ. Between the trimmed V and J ends, which lost 4 bases and 0 bases, there was a span of 6 bases. Here the CDR3 DNA reads TGTGCCAGCAGCCTGAGAACGAACACCGGGGAGCTGTTTTTT. Amino acid sequence: CASSLRTNTGELFF.

This clonotype was seen repeatedly, ten times or more. The chain employs TRBV20-1 and TRBJ2-5; the match to TRBD1 covers 7 bases. The CDR3 runs 16 residues. The V gene's germline CDR1 is DFQATT and CDR2 SNEGSKA (reference sequence). V lost 3 bases and J lost 9; bases outside the gene matches: 19. The CDR3 sequence: CSASPPGQASRGAQYF. DNA of the CDR3: TGCAGTGCTAGTCCCCCCGGACAGGCCTCAAGAGGGGCCCAGTACTTC.

This clonotype was seen at least ten times. The chain links TRBV6-1 to TRBJ1-2; D perhaps matches TRBD1 (6 bases). In germline, CDR1 is MNHNS, CDR2 SASEGT. Trimming took off 3 bases at V and 6 bases at J, with 11 bases between the two ends. This CDR3 is built from 13 residues. CDR3 sequence reads: CASSERQDDGYTF. CDR3 coding DNA: TGTGCCAGCAGTGAGAGACAGGACGATGGCTACACCTTC.

Details on this clonotype: With a much larger clone just one base away, this may be a read error. The chain recombines TRBV2 with TRBJ1-2, with D hard to call. Deletions cut 6 bases from V and 4 bases from J, with 15 bases between. The CDR3 runs to 14 residues. Germline assignment: CDR1 SNHLY and CDR2 FYNNEI. The chain's CDR3 is CASRGPALGYGYTF. Written as DNA, the CDR3 is TGTGCCAGCAGGGGCCCGGCCCTGGGCTATGGCTACACCTTC.

In this sample, this clonotype turned up many times. The gene calls are TRBV12-3 or TRBV12-4 and TRBJ2-1; TRBD2 aligns across 12 bases. Germline trimming cut 5 bases from V and 1 base from J; bases unmatched to any gene: 6. This CDR3 is 17 amino acids long. CDR3: CASSLRLAGASYNEQFF. CDR3 sequence (DNA): TGTGCCAGCAGTCTCCGACTAGCGGGGGCGTCCTACAATGAGCAGTTCTTC.

This clonotype was seen many times. The chain couples TRBV12-3 or TRBV12-4 to TRBJ1-1; D is ambiguous. V gave up 7 bases and J gave up 2 bases, with 5 bases separating them. The CDR3 totals 11 residues. The CDR3 region is CASTSNTEAFF. The CDR3 DNA follows: TGTGCCAGCACTAGTAACACTGAAGCTTTCTTT.

This clonotype was seen repeatedly, ten times or more. The rearrangement joins TRBV20-1 to TRBJ2-3, with a possible D match to TRBD2 (5 bases). V lost 3 bases and J lost 1, with 11 bases in between. This CDR3 spans 14 amino acids. CDR1 DFQATT and CDR2 SNEGSKA come from the germline V gene (reference sequence). Here the CDR3 reads CSARHGVGTDTQYF. CDR3 in DNA: TGCAGTGCTAGGCACGGGGTCGGCACAGATACGCAGTATTTT.

At least ten counts were recorded for this clonotype. This sequence joins TRBV5-1 and TRBJ2-1, with D possibly TRBD1 on 6 matching bases. The CDR3 consists of 16 residues. Trimming took off 0 bases at V and 0 bases at J, with 10 bases between the two ends. Looked up from germline, CDR1 is SGHRS and CDR2 is YFSETQ. The CDR3 spells CASSLEGDVSYNEQFF. In nucleotides, the CDR3 is TGCGCCAGCAGCTTGGAGGGGGATGTCTCCTACAATGAGCAGTTCTTC.

This clonotype was detected only a few times. The chain has TRBV6-1 and TRBJ1-1; 7 bases agree with TRBD1. Looked up from germline, CDR1 is MNHNS and CDR2 is SASEGT. The CDR3 runs to 15 residues. V shed 1 base and J 4 bases; nucleotides not matched to a gene: 6. CDR3 protein: CASSEERGQRTEAFF. CDR3 DNA: TGTGCCAGCAGTGAAGAAAGGGGGCAGCGCACTGAAGCTTTCTTT.

The gene calls are TRBV20-1 and TRBJ2-5, with 8 nucleotides matching TRBD2. The CDR3 has 13 amino acids. CDR1 DFQATT and CDR2 SNEGSKA come from the germline V gene (reference sequence). Germline trimming cut 8 bases from V and 5 bases from J; bases unmatched to any gene: 10. CDR3 bases: TGCAGTAGCGAAGCGGGAGAAGTTGAGACCCAGTACTTC. Protein sequence: CSSEAGEVETQYF.

This clonotype was seen many times. The rearrangement uses TRBV4-1 and TRBJ2-1, with TRBD1 matching 7 bases. V lost 6 bases to trimming and J lost 9 bases; unmatched junction nucleotides: 11. This CDR3 is built from 14 residues. Germline V gene data show CDR1 as MGHRA and CDR2 as YSYEKL. The CDR3 here is CASSYDREFGEQFF. The CDR3 bases are TGCGCCAGCAGTTATGACAGGGAATTCGGTGAGCAGTTCTTC.

This clonotype was seen repeatedly, ten times or more. The CDR3 sequence: CASSADSQETQYF. CDR3 nucleotide sequence: TGCGCCAGCAGCGCGGACTCGCAAGAGACCCAGTACTTC. The chain links TRBV5-1 to TRBJ2-5, with D perhaps TRBD2 (5 bases). Trimming removed 4 bases from V and 2 bases from J, with 9 bases in between. CDR1 is SGHRS and CDR2 is YFSETQ in the germline V gene. The CDR3 is 13 residues long.

This clonotype was detected many times. The CDR3 coding sequence is TGCAGTGCCGCAGGGACTAGCGAAGGCACCGGGGAGCTGTTTTTT. Translated, it gives CSAAGTSEGTGELFF. The chain combines TRBV20-1 with TRBJ2-2; TRBD2 matches at 10 bases. The germline CDR1 and CDR2 sequences are DFQATT and SNEGSKA (reference sequence). This CDR3 region has 15 residues. Trimming took 6 bases from V and 4 from J; bases not matched to a gene: 8.

In this sample, this clonotype turned up many times. The chain has TRBV11-2 and TRBJ2-1, with D hard to call. This CDR3 is 15 amino acids long. Deletions cut 2 bases from V and 6 bases from J, with 14 bases between. CDR1 and CDR2 (germline): SGHAT, FQNNGV. This CDR3 reads CASSLFRTSPNEQFF. The DNA of the CDR3 is TGTGCCAGCAGCTTATTCAGGACGAGCCCCAATGAGCAGTTCTTC. Variable domain in full (rest from reference TRBV11-2 and TRBJ2-1): EAGVAQSPRYKIIEKRQSVAFWCNPISGHATLYWYQQILGQGPKLLIQFQNNGVVDDSQLPKDRFSAERLKGVDSTLKIQPAKLEDSAVYLCASSLFRTSPNEQFFGPGTRLTVL.